The T cell receptor (beta chain) described here comes from a study of blood T cell repertoires in COVID-19. Using immunoSEQ multiplex PCR, the repertoire was profiled, and TCRdb retains in-frame clones only, with some absent. This table holds fewer than 250,000 clones, about nine tenths found once. Germline lookup yields CDR1 LGHDT and CDR2 YNNKEL (reference sequence). The CDR3 is 13 amino acids. Trimming removed 4 bases at V and 2 bases at J, with 8 bases between. The genes are TRBV3-1 (or the pseudogene TRBV3-2) and TRBJ1-2; no definite D call. The sequenced material came from peripheral blood. This TCR was sampled from a woman between 55 and 75 years old who had recovered from COVID-19. The CDR3 loop reads CASSRRENYGYTF. The CDR3 DNA reads TGTGCCAGCAGCCGGCGGGAAAACTATGGCTACACCTTC.